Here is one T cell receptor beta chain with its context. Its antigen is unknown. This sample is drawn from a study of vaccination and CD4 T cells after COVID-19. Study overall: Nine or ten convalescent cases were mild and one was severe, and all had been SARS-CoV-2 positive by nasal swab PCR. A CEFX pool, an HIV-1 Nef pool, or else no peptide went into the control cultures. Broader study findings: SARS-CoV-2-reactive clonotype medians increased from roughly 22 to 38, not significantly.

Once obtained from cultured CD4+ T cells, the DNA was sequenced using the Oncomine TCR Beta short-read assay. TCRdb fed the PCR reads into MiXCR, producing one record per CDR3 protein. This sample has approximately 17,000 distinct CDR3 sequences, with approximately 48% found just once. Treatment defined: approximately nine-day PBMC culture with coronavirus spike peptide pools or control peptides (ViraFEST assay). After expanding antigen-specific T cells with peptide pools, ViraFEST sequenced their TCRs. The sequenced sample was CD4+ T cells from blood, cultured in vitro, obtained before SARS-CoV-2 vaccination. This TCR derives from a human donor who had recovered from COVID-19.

The CDR3 here is CAISDGGRVDEQFF. CDR3 coding DNA: TGTGCCATCAGTGACGGGGGCAGGGTCGATGAGCAGTTCTTC. The genes are TRBV10-3 and TRBJ2-1, with D tentatively TRBD1 or TRBD2 (6 bases each). CDR3 length: 14 amino acids. The germline V and J ends were trimmed by 3 bases and 8 bases, with 14 bases remaining between them. CDR1 ENHRY and CDR2 SYGVKD come from the germline V gene.